The present TCR beta chain was sequenced within a study of blood T cell repertoires in COVID-19. In the study overall: Collection of acute and convalescent COVID-19 samples took place in the United States, Italy and Spain.

Under the authors' procedure: Amplification of reference gene primers provided the estimated nucleated cell counts. Profiling relied on immunoSEQ multiplex PCR, and the TCRdb table lists in-frame clones only, not all of them. V and J calls plus clone size are reproduced from that table; the DNA served to infer D and trimming. Of roughly 400,000 clones detected, 80% to 90% appear once; the ten largest clones hold roughly 1.1%. This clone was detected once. V was trimmed by 3 bases and J by 3 bases, leaving 20 bases between them. CDR3 size: 16 residues. CDR1 SQVTM and CDR2 ANQGSEA come from the germline V gene. Participants were aged about 18 to 90 years, lived in around 22 US areas, and enrolled virtually. The recovered donors of Cohort 3 showed two negative PCRs, clearance, or symptom resolution.

This receptor was taken from a man younger than 45 who had recovered from COVID-19. Sequencing used PBMCs or T cells enriched from blood (not recorded which). The rearrangement joins TRBV29-1 to TRBJ2-5; D may be TRBD1 (5 bases). Here the CDR3 DNA reads TGCAGCGTTGATCGCAGGGAATATCCCCACGAAGAGACCCAGTACTTC. This encodes CSVDRREYPHEETQYF. Filled out from reference TRBV29-1 and TRBJ2-5, the complete variable domain reads SAVISQKPSRDICQRGTSLTIQCQVDSQVTMMFWYRQQPGQSLTLIATANQGSEATYESGFVIDKFPISRPNLTFSTLTVSNMSPEDSSIYLCSVDRREYPHEETQYFGPGTRLLVL.